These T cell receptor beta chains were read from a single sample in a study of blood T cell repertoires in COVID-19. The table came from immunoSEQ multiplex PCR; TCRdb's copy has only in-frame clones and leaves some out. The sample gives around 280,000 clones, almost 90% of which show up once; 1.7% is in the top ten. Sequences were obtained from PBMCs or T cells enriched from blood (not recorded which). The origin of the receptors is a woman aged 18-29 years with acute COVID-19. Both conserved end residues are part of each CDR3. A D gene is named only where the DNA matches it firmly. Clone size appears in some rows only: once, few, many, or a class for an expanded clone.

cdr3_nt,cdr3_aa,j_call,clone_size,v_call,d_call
TGCGCCAGCAGTTGGGAGCAGGGACTGGGAGAGACCCAGTACTTC,CASSWEQGLGETQYF,TRBJ2-5,.,TRBV10-2,.
TGTGCCAGCAGCCACAAACGGAGGCCAGCCCAAGAGACCCAGTACTTC,CASSHKRRPAQETQYF,TRBJ2-5,.,TRBV11-2,.
TGTGCCATCAGTGGGGACAGCACCCCTGGAAACACCATATATTTT,CAISGDSTPGNTIYF,TRBJ1-3,once,TRBV10-3,TRBD1
TGTGCCAGCAGCAGCCTTCCGACAGGCGTGAACTACGAGCAGTACTTC,CASSSLPTGVNYEQYF,TRBJ2-7,.,TRBV6-2/TRBV6-3,.
TGTGCCAGCAGCTTTAAAATACGCGAGGGGGCAGCTTATAGCAATCAGCCCCAGCATTTT,CASSFKIREGAAYSNQPQHF,TRBJ1-5,.,TRBV11-3,TRBD1
TGTGCCAGCAGCAAGACAGAGACAGGGACTGAGCAGTTCTTC,CASSKTETGTEQFF,TRBJ2-1,few,TRBV7-9,TRBD1
TGTGCCAGCAGCTCCTATCGAGGGAGGGACTATGGCTACACCTTC,CASSSYRGRDYGYTF,TRBJ1-2,.,TRBV11-2,.
TGTGCCAGCGAGCAGGGGGAAGGGGGCTACACCTTC,CASEQGEGGYTF,TRBJ1-2,few,TRBV28,TRBD1
TGTGCCAGAACCCCCCCCGACAGAAAAGAGACCCAGTACTTC,CARTPPDRKETQYF,TRBJ2-5,.,TRBV5-3,.
TGTGCCACCAGCAATCAGCGGGAAAACACAGATACGCAGTATTTT,CATSNQRENTDTQYF,TRBJ2-3,.,TRBV15,TRBD2
TGTGCCAGCAGTTACAATCCTGACAGGTACGAGCAGTACTTC,CASSYNPDRYEQYF,TRBJ2-7,few,TRBV6-5,.
TGTGCCACCAGTGAAACAGGGGGCGGTGGGGAGACCCAGTACTTC,CATSETGGGGETQYF,TRBJ2-5,.,TRBV24-1,TRBD1
TGTGCCAGCAGACTAGCGGGAGGTTCTTACAATGAGCAGTTCTTC,CASRLAGGSYNEQFF,TRBJ2-1,.,TRBV5-4,TRBD2
TGCAGCGTTATGATCGGCCCCGAACAGGGGGAGTACTATGGCTACACCTTC,CSVMIGPEQGEYYGYTF,TRBJ1-2,few,TRBV29-1,TRBD1
TGTGCCAGCTCACCACCGCCCGACCGACCGGGTCGCACCGGGGAGCTGTTTTTT,CASSPPPDRPGRTGELFF,TRBJ2-2,.,TRBV18,.
TGTGCCAGTAGTATAGTAGGGACAGGGAAGAGCGGGGAGCTGTTTTTT,CASSIVGTGKSGELFF,TRBJ2-2,.,TRBV19,TRBD1
TGTGCCAGCAGATCTTTTACCGGGACAGCGATTTACCAAGAGACCCAGTACTTC,CASRSFTGTAIYQETQYF,TRBJ2-5,.,TRBV2,TRBD1
TGTGCCTGGAGTGTAGTTAATTTTAGGGGGAGGGGTGGGGACTATGGCTACACCTTC,CAWSVVNFRGRGGDYGYTF,TRBJ1-2,.,TRBV30,.